This TCR beta chain was captured in a study of shared T cell receptors in the human thymus. Sequenced by immunoSEQ multiplex PCR; TCRdb stores in-frame clones only, minus some. The table shows 700,000 or so clones, with approximately 85% occurring only once. Germline lookup yields CDR1 SGDLS and CDR2 YYNGEE. The length of the CDR3 is 17 residues. V gave up 2 bases and J gave up 4 bases, with 20 bases separating them. A further study also used this sample, focusing on human thymus T cells. Per that paper: Related research found strongly overlapping thymic repertoires in unrelated individuals.

V usage is TRBV9 and J usage is TRBJ2-3; D is perhaps TRBD1 (5 bases). This receptor was identified in a girl under three years old with a congenital heart defect. Sequencing was performed on thymocytes. The CDR3 DNA is TGTGCCAGCAGCGTCTCTGATGTAGGGGCGACTCCAGATACGCAGTATTTT. This encodes CASSVSDVGATPDTQYF.